This is a list of T cell receptor beta chains from one sample in a study of T cells in Graves' hyperthyroidism and ophthalmopathy. One entry per CDR3 protein, called by TCRdb with MiXCR from the multiplex PCR reads. The sample consists of hundreds of thousands of distinct CDR3 sequences, approximately 14% of them appearing once. Sequences were obtained from blood. These receptors were collected from a woman aged 55-70 years with Graves' ophthalmopathy. Each CDR3 is given with its conserved first and last residue. A D gene is named only where the DNA matches it firmly. Some rows have no size entry. The others give once, few or many, or a class for an expanded clone.

NA,TRBV20-1,TRBJ2-1,TRBD2,TGCAGTGCTAGAGATCAGGTAGCGGGAGGGGTCAATGAGCAGTTCTTC,CSARDQVAGGVNEQFF
many,TRBV12-3/TRBV12-4,TRBJ1-1,NA,TGTGCCAGCAGCCGAACAGGGCCGGGGAACACTGAAGCTTTCTTT,CASSRTGPGNTEAFF
NA,TRBV6-1,TRBJ1-5,TRBD1,TGTGCCAGCACGGGGGGACAGGGCGGCCAGCCCCAGCATTTT,CASTGGQGGQPQHF
many,TRBV12-3/TRBV12-4,TRBJ2-3,NA,TGTGCCAGCAGCCTGGGGGTGGGAGATACGCAGTATTTT,CASSLGVGDTQYF
few,TRBV24-1,TRBJ2-1,NA,TGTGCCACCAGTGATCCAAAACGGAGAAAATACAATGAGCAGTTCTTC,CATSDPKRRKYNEQFF
NA,TRBV6-5,TRBJ2-7,TRBD2,TGTGCCAGCCTGCCGGGACTAGCGGGAGGCGAGCAGTACTTC,CASLPGLAGGEQYF
many,TRBV5-1,TRBJ1-1,NA,TGCGCCAGCAGCTTGCGGCTGGAGAACACTGAAGCTTTCTTT,CASSLRLENTEAFF
NA,TRBV6-1,TRBJ2-2,NA,TGTGCCAGCAACCGGGAAGGGGGGACGAACACCGGGGAGCTGTTTTTT,CASNREGGTNTGELFF
NA,TRBV7-2,TRBJ2-1,TRBD2,TGTGCCAGCAGCTTAGCATTCGGCGGGAGCAATGAGCAGTTCTTC,CASSLAFGGSNEQFF
many,TRBV4-1,TRBJ2-1,TRBD1,TGCGCCAGCAGCCAAACAGGGGTCAATGAGCAGTTCTTC,CASSQTGVNEQFF
many,TRBV6-2/TRBV6-3,TRBJ2-3,TRBD2,TGTGCCAGCAGTTACGAGCGGGAGCTGACAGATACGCAGTATTTT,CASSYERELTDTQYF
many,TRBV2,TRBJ1-6,NA,TGTGCCAGCAGTGAAGGGCAGCCATCACGGTCACCCCTCCACTTT,CASSEGQPSRSPLHF
NA,TRBV20-1,TRBJ2-1,TRBD2,TGCAGTGCGCGGACTAGCGGGATTCGGGAGCAGTTCTTC,CSARTSGIREQFF
many,TRBV7-3,TRBJ2-1,NA,TGTGCCAGCAGTGAAGTAGTCCGTTTACAGGGTGGTGAGCAGTTCTTC,CASSEVVRLQGGEQFF
many,TRBV30,TRBJ2-7,NA,TGTGCCTGGGGTAGACAAACCCTATCCGACGAGCAGTACTTC,CAWGRQTLSDEQYF
NA,TRBV24-1,TRBJ2-3,NA,TGTGCCACCAAAGGGGAGACAGATACGCAGTATTTT,CATKGETDTQYF
NA,TRBV12-3/TRBV12-4,TRBJ2-1,TRBD2,TGTGCCAGCAGTACCGGGACTAGCGGGAGATATGAGCAGTTCTTC,CASSTGTSGRYEQFF
many,TRBV2,TRBJ1-3,TRBD1,TGTGCCAGCAGTCAACAGGGGAACACCATATATTTT,CASSQQGNTIYF
many,TRBV11-2,TRBJ2-1,NA,TGTGCCAGCAGCTCCCCGACTAGTTGGTCCTACAATGAGCAGTTCTTC,CASSSPTSWSYNEQFF
many,TRBV7-3,TRBJ2-1,TRBD1,TGTGCCAGCGGCTTAGGGGACAGGAGGTACAATGAGCAGTTCTTC,CASGLGDRRYNEQFF
NA,TRBV18,TRBJ2-1,NA,TGTGCCAGCCGATGGGGGGCGGCCAATGAGCAGTTCTTC,CASRWGAANEQFF
many,TRBV7-6,TRBJ2-3,TRBD2,TGTGCCAGCAGCCCGGTGACTAGCGGGGGGGCGCAGTATTTT,CASSPVTSGGAQYF
many,TRBV20-1,TRBJ2-1,TRBD2,TGCAGTGCTAGAAGGCCTAGCGGGAGATTCTATGAGCAGTTCTTC,CSARRPSGRFYEQFF
many,TRBV18,TRBJ1-1,NA,TGTGCCAGCTCACCAAACGGGGTGAACACTGAAGCTTTCTTT,CASSPNGVNTEAFF
many,TRBV27,TRBJ2-1,NA,TGTGCCAGCAGTCTCCTCTATGGGGGGGCGGGCCGCTACAATGAGCAGTTCTTC,CASSLLYGGAGRYNEQFF
many,TRBV30,TRBJ1-5,NA,TGTGCCTGGAGTCTGACCCGGTTGAATCAGCCCCAGCATTTT,CAWSLTRLNQPQHF
few,TRBV10-3,TRBJ1-5,TRBD1,TGTGCCACCCGACAGGGCGATCAGCCCCAGCATTTT,CATRQGDQPQHF
many,TRBV5-1,TRBJ2-3,NA,TGCGCCAGCAGCGTGGACTCGATCACAGATACGCAGTATTTT,CASSVDSITDTQYF
many,TRBV12-3/TRBV12-4,TRBJ2-5,TRBD1,TGTGCCAGCAGTAAACAGGGGGCCGGGAAAGAGACCCAGTACTTC,CASSKQGAGKETQYF
many,TRBV3-1,TRBJ2-3,NA,TGTGCCAGCAGCCAACCCCCCACAGATACGCAGTATTTT,CASSQPPTDTQYF
many,TRBV18,TRBJ1-5,NA,TGTGCCAGCTCACCCGGAACTCCACCGGAGCCCCAGCATTTT,CASSPGTPPEPQHF
NA,TRBV6-1,TRBJ1-6,NA,TGTGCCAGTAAGAGGGGCCATAATTCACCCCTCCACTTT,CASKRGHNSPLHF
many,TRBV7-3,TRBJ2-2,NA,TGTGCCAGCAGCTCCCCGGTTAGCGAGGGCACCGGGGAGCTGTTTTTT,CASSSPVSEGTGELFF
NA,TRBV27,TRBJ2-1,NA,TGTGCCAGCAGTTTCCCGGACAGCAATGAGCAGTTCTTC,CASSFPDSNEQFF
many,TRBV2,TRBJ2-7,TRBD1,TGTGCCAGCATCGAAGGACAGGAGGACCCCTACGAGCAGTACTTC,CASIEGQEDPYEQYF
many,TRBV20-1,TRBJ1-5,TRBD1,TGCAGTGCTCCGCCCGGGACAGGGGACTATAGCAATCAGCCCCAGCATTTT,CSAPPGTGDYSNQPQHF
few,TRBV20-1,TRBJ2-1,NA,TGCAGTGCTTTAGGAGAGAGTACTTACAATGAGCAGTTCTTC,CSALGESTYNEQFF
few,TRBV6-2/TRBV6-3,TRBJ2-1,TRBD2,TGTGCCAGCAGTTATAGGGGCCTAGCGGGGATCAATGAGCAGTTCTTC,CASSYRGLAGINEQFF
NA,TRBV29-1,TRBJ2-2,NA,TGCAGCGTTGCGGCCAGCGGAGGCACCAGGGAGCTGTTTTTT,CSVAASGGTRELFF
NA,TRBV7-3,TRBJ2-5,TRBD1,TGTGCCAGCAACCCGCGGACAGGGGGGCTAGGGACCCAGTACTTC,CASNPRTGGLGTQYF
few,TRBV10-3,TRBJ1-1,NA,TGTGCCATCAGTGAAGGGGGGGAGACCACTGAAGCTTTCTTT,CAISEGGETTEAFF
few,TRBV4-1,TRBJ1-1,TRBD1,TGCGCCAGCAGCCAGGGTATGGGACAGGGCATGGTATCGAACACTGAAGCTTTCTTT,CASSQGMGQGMVSNTEAFF
few,TRBV4-2,TRBJ2-1,TRBD2,TGTGCCAGCAGCCCCTCCGTAGGCGAGACTAGCATCGGTGAGCAGTTCTTC,CASSPSVGETSIGEQFF
many,TRBV29-1,TRBJ1-1,TRBD1,TGCAGCGTTGAAGCCACAGGGGGCAGAGGCACTGAAGCTTTCTTT,CSVEATGGRGTEAFF
many,TRBV11-3,TRBJ2-1,NA,TGTGCCAGCAGCACAAGGGAGTACAATGAGCAGTTCTTC,CASSTREYNEQFF
many,TRBV12-3/TRBV12-4,TRBJ2-7,NA,TGTGCCAGCAGTTTTCGGCAGGGCTACGAGCAGTACTTC,CASSFRQGYEQYF